This is a list of T cell receptor beta chains from one sample in a study of shared clonotypes between healthy human individuals. Libraries were prepared by immunoSEQ multiplex PCR; TCRdb keeps only in-frame clonotypes and omits some of them. The table includes under 850,000 clones, about 92% detected once. The specimen was naive CD8+ T cells sorted from blood. The receptors come from a man aged 30 to 45 in good health. Each CDR3 is given with its conserved first and last residue. A D gene is named only where the DNA matches it firmly. A clone size is listed for some rows: how often the clone was seen (once, few, many), or a class if it is expanded.

V gene: TRBV28; D gene: NA; clone size: NA; J gene: TRBJ2-7; CDR3 DNA: TGTGCCAGCAGTACCAAGATCCGGGACACTAGAATCCAGTACTTC; CDR3 protein: CASSTKIRDTRIQYF
V gene: TRBV29-1; D gene: NA; clone size: once; J gene: TRBJ1-1; CDR3 DNA: TGCAGCGCCCCGGGGGAGACGAACACTGAAGCTTTCTTT; CDR3 protein: CSAPGETNTEAFF
V gene: TRBV11-2; D gene: TRBD2; clone size: few; J gene: TRBJ2-1; CDR3 DNA: TGTGCCAGCAGCACCACCGGGACTACGGTTTACAATGAGCAGTTCTTC; CDR3 protein: CASSTTGTTVYNEQFF
V gene: TRBV5-6; D gene: NA; clone size: once; J gene: TRBJ2-7; CDR3 DNA: TGTGCCAGCAGCTTGGGCTGGGGAGGAGCTCTGACTGAGCAGTACTTC; CDR3 protein: CASSLGWGGALTEQYF
V gene: TRBV14; D gene: NA; clone size: NA; J gene: TRBJ2-5; CDR3 DNA: TGTGCCAGCAGCCAAGGGTGGGGTCAAGAGACCCAGTACTTC; CDR3 protein: CASSQGWGQETQYF
V gene: TRBV11-3; D gene: NA; clone size: NA; J gene: TRBJ2-7; CDR3 DNA: TGTGCCAGCAGCTTATCGGGCAGTACCTACGAGCAGTACTTC; CDR3 protein: CASSLSGSTYEQYF
V gene: TRBV18; D gene: TRBD1; clone size: NA; J gene: TRBJ2-1; CDR3 DNA: TGTGCCAGCACCCCTGCTTCCCGGACAGGGATGGATGAGCAGTTCTTC; CDR3 protein: CASTPASRTGMDEQFF
V gene: TRBV7-9; D gene: TRBD2; clone size: NA; J gene: TRBJ2-1; CDR3 DNA: TGTGCCAGCAGCTCCGGGACTAGCTTGACCTACAATGAGCAGTTCTTC; CDR3 protein: CASSSGTSLTYNEQFF
V gene: TRBV7-9; D gene: TRBD2; clone size: NA; J gene: TRBJ2-2; CDR3 DNA: TGTGCCAGCAGTAAGACTAGCGGGAGATTGGGGGAGCTGTTTTTT; CDR3 protein: CASSKTSGRLGELFF
V gene: TRBV28; D gene: TRBD1; clone size: NA; J gene: TRBJ2-1; CDR3 DNA: TGTGCCAGCAGTATACAGACAGGGTACAATGAGCAGTTCTTC; CDR3 protein: CASSIQTGYNEQFF
V gene: TRBV10-1; D gene: NA; clone size: NA; J gene: TRBJ1-5; CDR3 DNA: TGCGCCAGCAGTGAGCAGGGGCACCAGCCCCAGCATTTT; CDR3 protein: CASSEQGHQPQHF
V gene: TRBV6-5; D gene: NA; clone size: NA; J gene: TRBJ2-7; CDR3 DNA: TGTGCCAGCAGCTCCGTCGGCTCCTACGAGCAGTACTTC; CDR3 protein: CASSSVGSYEQYF
V gene: TRBV10-2; D gene: TRBD1; clone size: NA; J gene: TRBJ1-1; CDR3 DNA: TGCGCCAGCAGTCCTGACAGGGGCCTTGAAGCTTTCTTT; CDR3 protein: CASSPDRGLEAFF
V gene: TRBV27; D gene: TRBD1; clone size: NA; J gene: TRBJ2-7; CDR3 DNA: TGTGCCAGCAGTACCTACAGGGGACCATACTCCTACGAGCAGTACTTC; CDR3 protein: CASSTYRGPYSYEQYF
V gene: TRBV11-2; D gene: NA; clone size: NA; J gene: TRBJ2-7; CDR3 DNA: TGTGCCAGCAGCTTAGCTGCTGGTGACAACGAGCAGTACTTC; CDR3 protein: CASSLAAGDNEQYF
V gene: TRBV7-2; D gene: TRBD2; clone size: NA; J gene: TRBJ2-3; CDR3 DNA: TGTGCCAGCAGCTTAGTACCGCCGGGACTAGCGGGAAGTCGGGATACGCAGTATTTT; CDR3 protein: CASSLVPPGLAGSRDTQYF
V gene: TRBV5-6; D gene: TRBD2; clone size: NA; J gene: TRBJ2-2; CDR3 DNA: TGTGCCAGCAGCTCGCTACTAGCGGGAGTAAGAATAGGTACCGGGGAGCTGTTTTTT; CDR3 protein: CASSSLLAGVRIGTGELFF
V gene: TRBV6-1; D gene: NA; clone size: NA; J gene: TRBJ2-7; CDR3 DNA: TGTGCCAGCAGTGAATTGAGGGAATTAGACGAGCAGTACTTC; CDR3 protein: CASSELRELDEQYF
V gene: TRBV6-5; D gene: NA; clone size: NA; J gene: TRBJ1-1; CDR3 DNA: TGTGCCAGCAGTTACTCGCATTTTTCTGAAGCTTTCTTT; CDR3 protein: CASSYSHFSEAFF
V gene: TRBV19; D gene: TRBD2; clone size: NA; J gene: TRBJ2-1; CDR3 DNA: TGTGCCAGTAGTACCGGACTAGCGGGAAGATACAATGAGCAGTTCTTC; CDR3 protein: CASSTGLAGRYNEQFF
V gene: TRBV28; D gene: NA; clone size: once; J gene: TRBJ1-2; CDR3 DNA: TGTGCCAGCAGTTTATTGATTGGAGGTGGTTCCTATGGCTACACCTTC; CDR3 protein: CASSLLIGGGSYGYTF
V gene: TRBV9; D gene: NA; clone size: NA; J gene: TRBJ1-1; CDR3 DNA: TGTGCCAGCAGCCCACGACAGGATATGAACACTGAAGCTTTCTTT; CDR3 protein: CASSPRQDMNTEAFF
V gene: TRBV4-1; D gene: TRBD1; clone size: NA; J gene: TRBJ1-1; CDR3 DNA: TGCGCCAGCAGCCAAGAATTCTGGGACAGGGGAAAAGCTTTCTTT; CDR3 protein: CASSQEFWDRGKAFF
V gene: TRBV9; D gene: TRBD1; clone size: NA; J gene: TRBJ2-7; CDR3 DNA: TGTGCCAGCAGCGAACACCCTATGACAGGGATCGACGAGCAGTACTTC; CDR3 protein: CASSEHPMTGIDEQYF
V gene: TRBV7-6; D gene: NA; clone size: NA; J gene: TRBJ2-1; CDR3 DNA: TGTGCCAGCAGCGCGGACTCCAATGAGCAGTTCTTC; CDR3 protein: CASSADSNEQFF
V gene: TRBV4-1; D gene: NA; clone size: NA; J gene: TRBJ2-1; CDR3 DNA: TGCGCCAGCAGCCTTAGCGGCCCCTACAATGAGCAGTTCTTC; CDR3 protein: CASSLSGPYNEQFF
V gene: TRBV5-4; D gene: NA; clone size: NA; J gene: TRBJ1-2; CDR3 DNA: TGTGCCAGCAGCTCAGTGGGAGTCCGTTATGGCTACACCTTC; CDR3 protein: CASSSVGVRYGYTF